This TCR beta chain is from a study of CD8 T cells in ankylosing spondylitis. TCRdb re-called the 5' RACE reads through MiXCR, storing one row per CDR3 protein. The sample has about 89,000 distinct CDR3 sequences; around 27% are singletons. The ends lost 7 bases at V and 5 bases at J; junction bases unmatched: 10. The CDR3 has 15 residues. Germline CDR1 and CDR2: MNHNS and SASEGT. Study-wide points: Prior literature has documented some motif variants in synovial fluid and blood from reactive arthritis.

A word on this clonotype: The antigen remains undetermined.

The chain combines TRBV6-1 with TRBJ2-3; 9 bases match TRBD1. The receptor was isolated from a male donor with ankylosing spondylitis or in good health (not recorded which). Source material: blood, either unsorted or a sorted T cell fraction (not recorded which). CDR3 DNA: TGTGCCAGCACCACTACAGGGGGCAACAGAGATACGCAGTATTTT. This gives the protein CASTTTGGNRDTQYF.